The 20 T cell receptor beta chains below come from one sample, sequenced in a study of response to subunit inactivated influenza vaccine. TCRdb processed the RT-PCR reads anew with MiXCR; each CDR3 protein has one entry. The top ten hold 9.5% to 15% of the sample, which has 500,000 or so distinct CDR3 sequences, over 9.5% seen once. The material sequenced was PBMCs from blood, taken roughly 45 days after vaccination. These receptors all stem from a man aged 50-60 years who received an inactivated influenza vaccine.

At least ten counts were recorded for this clonotype. The chain is built from TRBV27 and TRBJ1-3; 9 nucleotides line up with TRBD1. This CDR3 has 16 residues. Germline CDR1 reads MNHEY; CDR2 reads SMNVEV (reference sequence). Trimming at V came to 5 bases and at J to 0 bases, leaving 5 bases not matched to a gene. The CDR3 loop is CASSLQGASSGNTIYF. For the CDR3, the DNA is TGTGCCAGCAGTCTACAGGGGGCTAGCTCTGGAAACACCATATATTTT.

The sample holds a few counts of this clonotype. This chain connects TRBV4-3 to TRBJ2-3, with D unresolved. The CDR3 sequence is 15 residues long. The germline V gene has CDR1 LGHNA and CDR2 YSLEER. The V end lost 1 base, the J end lost 2 bases, and 10 bases lay between the germline ends. CDR3 sequence reads: CASSQGAEPTDTQYF. In nucleotides, the CDR3 is TGCGCCAGCAGCCAAGGGGCAGAACCCACAGATACGCAGTATTTT.

This chain uses TRBV6-2 or TRBV6-3 with TRBJ2-4; D gene uncertain. This CDR3 is 13 amino acids long. V was clipped by 6 bases and J by 3 bases, with 9 bases between them. CDR1 is MNHEY, CDR2 SVGEGT, per germline. CDR3 amino acids: CASSLNFKNIQYF. The CDR3 DNA reads as TGTGCCAGCAGCCTCAACTTCAAAAACATTCAGTACTTC.

This clonotype was seen more than once but under ten times. The chain recombines TRBV12-3 or TRBV12-4 with TRBJ2-3; D is uncertain. CDR3 length: 14 residues. V shed 2 bases and J shed 1 base, with 7 bases lying between them. The CDR3 DNA sequence: TGTGCCAGCAGTTTATGGGGTGGCACAGATACGCAGTATTTT. Translating it yields CASSLWGGTDTQYF.

This clonotype was detected a few times. The chain employs TRBV27 and TRBJ1-4; TRBD1 agrees at 12 bases. This CDR3 region has 22 residues. Germline loops: CDR1 MNHEY, CDR2 SMNVEV (reference sequence). Losses at the gene ends were 4 bases for V and 8 bases for J; bases not matched to a gene: 26. The CDR3 spells CASSWNPNPLPGQGAIREKLFF. In DNA form, the CDR3 reads TGTGCCAGCAGTTGGAATCCCAATCCGCTTCCGGGACAGGGGGCGATACGGGAAAAACTGTTTTTT.

This clonotype was seen at least ten times. The chain is built from TRBV6-1 and TRBJ2-3, with TRBD1 matching over 8 bases. Germline values: CDR1 MNHNS, CDR2 SASEGT. The CDR3 length is 14 residues. V dropped 5 bases and J dropped 5; count of bases not matched to a gene: 6. CDR3 in DNA: TGTGCCAGCAGTCGGACAGGGATTATAGATACGCAGTATTTT. Protein sequence: CASSRTGIIDTQYF.

This clonotype was detected many times. V usage is TRBV7-2 and J usage is TRBJ2-1, with unresolved D. Germline V lookup: CDR1 SGHTA, CDR2 FQGNSA. CDR3 length: 14 amino acids. Trimming cost V 4 bases and J 5 bases, with 12 bases left between them. The CDR3 reads CASSSGPGHNEQFF. The CDR3 DNA reads as TGTGCCAGCAGCTCCGGGCCGGGTCACAATGAGCAGTTCTTC.

The chain uses TRBV29-1 and TRBJ2-7; 8 bases line up with TRBD2. J lost 0 bases, V lost 6 bases, and 4 bases had no gene match. Looked up from germline, CDR1 is SQVTM and CDR2 is ANQGSEA. The CDR3 has 13 amino acids. The chain's CDR3 is CSVTGTSSYEQYF. Here the CDR3 DNA reads TGCAGCGTGACCGGGACTAGCTCCTACGAGCAGTACTTC.

The chain joins TRBV5-1 to TRBJ1-1; D possibly corresponds to TRBD1 (5 bases). The germline gives CDR1 SGHRS, CDR2 YFSETQ. V was cut by 3 bases and J by 3 bases, with 15 bases left in between. There are 15 residues in the CDR3. The CDR3: CASSSLIGGDTEAFF. The CDR3 coding sequence is TGCGCCAGCAGCTCACTTATTGGGGGTGACACTGAAGCTTTCTTT.

A few counts support this clonotype. The rearrangement links TRBV9 to TRBJ2-3; 7 nucleotides line up with TRBD1. Looked up from germline, CDR1 is SGDLS and CDR2 is YYNGEE. The CDR3 contains 15 residues. V shed 4 bases, J shed 8 bases, and the junction held 13 bases outside the gene matches. The chain's CDR3 is CASSFDRVGMGTQYF. The DNA of the CDR3 is TGTGCCAGCAGCTTCGACAGGGTCGGGATGGGTACGCAGTATTTT.

The table lists this clonotype with a few counts. V gene TRBV3-1 combines with J gene TRBJ2-7; D gene ambiguous. Germline CDR1 and CDR2: LGHDT and YNNKEL (reference sequence). The CDR3 spans 12 residues. V was shortened by 3 bases and J by 3 bases, with 6 bases between the two germline ends. CDR3: CASSQMYYEQYF. Here the CDR3 DNA reads TGTGCCAGCAGCCAGATGTACTACGAGCAGTACTTC.

CDR3 coding DNA: TGTGCCAGCAGCTTAGCATCACAGGGCGGTGAGCAGTTCTTC. Protein: CASSLASQGGEQFF. This chain joins TRBV7-2 and TRBJ2-1; weak D call: TRBD1 (6 bases). Trimming took 0 bases from V and 9 from J, leaving 12 bases between them. The CDR3 loop spans 14 amino acids. CDR1 and CDR2 (germline): SGHTA, FQGNSA.

This clonotype was found a few times. The gene calls are TRBV7-6 and TRBJ2-1; 7 bases map to TRBD1. Losses at the gene ends were 0 bases for V and 0 bases for J; bases not matched to a gene: 5. CDR1 is SGHVS, CDR2 FNYEAQ, per germline. The CDR3 spans 17 residues. The DNA for the CDR3 is TGTGCCAGCAGCTTAGCTGGACAGGAGATCTCCTACAATGAGCAGTTCTTC. This sequence encodes CASSLAGQEISYNEQFF.

The chain combines TRBV4-2 with TRBJ2-2; 8 bases are shared with TRBD1. Losses at the gene ends were 0 bases for V and 4 bases for J; bases not matched to a gene: 4. This CDR3 contains 16 residues. Germline V gene sequence: CDR1 LGHNA, CDR2 YNFKEQ. The CDR3: CASSQDLTGGTGELFF. The CDR3 DNA sequence: TGTGCCAGCAGCCAAGATCTTACAGGGGGCACCGGGGAGCTGTTTTTT.

The table lists this clonotype with a few counts. The genes are TRBV4-3 and TRBJ2-3; TRBD2 matches 10 bases. From germline, CDR1 is LGHNA and CDR2 YSLEER. The trim removed 0 bases at V and 3 bases at J, leaving 3 bases unmatched. The CDR3 loop spans 16 amino acids. DNA of the CDR3: TGCGCCAGCAGCCAAGACACTAGCGGGGAAACAGATACGCAGTATTTT. Amino acid sequence: CASSQDTSGETDTQYF.

This clonotype was seen more than once but under ten times. Here the CDR3 reads CASSLGRTATNEQFF. CDR3 coding DNA: TGTGCCAGCAGCTTAGGGCGGACCGCAACGAATGAGCAGTTCTTC. The chain uses TRBV7-3 and TRBJ2-1; D is unclear. The germline V gene encodes CDR1 SGHTA and CDR2 FQGTGA. The CDR3 contains 15 residues. Trimming left V 2 bases short and J 7 bases short, with 15 bases between.

The CDR3 DNA reads TGTGCCAGCAGTTACTTTGGGCCACAGGGGGCAAGGGAGCAGTTCTTC. Translating it yields CASSYFGPQGAREQFF. V gene TRBV6-5 combines with J gene TRBJ2-1; 9 positions match TRBD1. This CDR3 contains 16 residues. Germline V gene lookup returns CDR1 MNHEY and CDR2 SVGAGI. J was trimmed by 10 bases and V by 1 base; bases with no gene match: 11.

This clonotype was seen a handful of times. The V and J genes are TRBV10-2 and TRBJ2-1; 7 bases are shared with TRBD2. V shed 3 bases, J shed 4 bases, and the junction held 12 bases outside the gene matches. This CDR3 is 17 amino acids long. Germline CDR1 WSHSY, CDR2 SAAADI. CDR3 loop: CASSDWGGETLYNEQFF. Here the CDR3 DNA reads TGCGCCAGCAGTGATTGGGGGGGAGAGACCCTGTACAATGAGCAGTTCTTC.

This chain uses TRBV6-1 with TRBJ2-7, with D possibly matching TRBD1 (6 bases). Per germline, CDR1 MNHNS and CDR2 SASEGT. The germline V and J ends were trimmed by 7 bases and 0 bases, with 10 bases remaining between them. This CDR3 has 13 amino acids. CDR3 DNA: TGTGCCAGCAAACAGGGTCGCTCCTACGAGCAGTACTTC. It yields the protein CASKQGRSYEQYF.

In its sample, this clonotype was seen many times. This chain joins TRBV5-1 and TRBJ1-2, with D uncertain. CDR3 length: 13 residues. In germline, CDR1 is SGHRS, CDR2 YFSETQ. Trimming cost V 4 bases and J 6 bases, with 13 bases left between them. CDR3 sequence: CASSLAEVDGYTF. Here the CDR3 DNA reads TGCGCCAGCAGCCTTGCTGAAGTCGATGGCTACACCTTC. Full variable domain (missing parts from reference TRBV5-1 and TRBJ1-2): KAGVTQTPRYLIKTRGQQVTLSCSPISGHRSVSWYQQTPGQGLQFLFEYFSETQRNKGNFPGRFSGRQFSNSRSEMNVSTLELGDSALYLCASSLAEVDGYTFGSGTRLTVV.